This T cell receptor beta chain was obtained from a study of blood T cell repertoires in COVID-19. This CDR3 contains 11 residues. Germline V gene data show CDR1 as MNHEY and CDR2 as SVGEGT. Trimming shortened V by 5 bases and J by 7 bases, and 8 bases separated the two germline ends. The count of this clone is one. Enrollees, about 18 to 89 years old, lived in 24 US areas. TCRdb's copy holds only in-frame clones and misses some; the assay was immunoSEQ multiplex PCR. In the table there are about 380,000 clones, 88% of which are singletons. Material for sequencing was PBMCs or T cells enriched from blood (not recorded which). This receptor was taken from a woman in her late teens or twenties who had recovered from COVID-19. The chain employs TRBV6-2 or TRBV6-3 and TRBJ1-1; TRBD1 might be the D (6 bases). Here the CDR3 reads CASSQGIEAFF. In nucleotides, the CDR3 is TGTGCCAGCAGTCAGGGGATTGAAGCTTTCTTT.